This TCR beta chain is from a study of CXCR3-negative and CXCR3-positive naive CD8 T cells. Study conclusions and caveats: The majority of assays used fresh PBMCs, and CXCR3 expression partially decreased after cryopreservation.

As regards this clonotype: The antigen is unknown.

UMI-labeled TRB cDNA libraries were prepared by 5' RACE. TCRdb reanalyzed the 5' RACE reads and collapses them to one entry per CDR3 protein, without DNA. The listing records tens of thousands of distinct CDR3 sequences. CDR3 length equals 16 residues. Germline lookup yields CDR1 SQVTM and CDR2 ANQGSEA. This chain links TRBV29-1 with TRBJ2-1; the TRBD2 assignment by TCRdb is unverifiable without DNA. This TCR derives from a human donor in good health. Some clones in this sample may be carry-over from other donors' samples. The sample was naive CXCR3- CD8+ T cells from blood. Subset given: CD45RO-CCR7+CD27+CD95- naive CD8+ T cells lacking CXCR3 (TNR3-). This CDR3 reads CSVAGLAGPSYNEQFF.